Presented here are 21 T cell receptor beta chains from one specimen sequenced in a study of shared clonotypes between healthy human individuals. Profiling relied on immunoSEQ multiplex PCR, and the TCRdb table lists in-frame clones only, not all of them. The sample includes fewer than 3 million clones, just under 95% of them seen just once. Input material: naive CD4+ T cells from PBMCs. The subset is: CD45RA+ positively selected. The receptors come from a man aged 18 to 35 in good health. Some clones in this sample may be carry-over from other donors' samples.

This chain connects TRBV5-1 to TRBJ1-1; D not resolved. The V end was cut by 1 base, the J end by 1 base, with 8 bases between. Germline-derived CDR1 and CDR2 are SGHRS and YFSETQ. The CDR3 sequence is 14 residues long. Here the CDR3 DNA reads TGCGCCAGCAGCTTGTTCTCAGCGAACACTGAAGCTTTCTTT. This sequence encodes CASSLFSANTEAFF.

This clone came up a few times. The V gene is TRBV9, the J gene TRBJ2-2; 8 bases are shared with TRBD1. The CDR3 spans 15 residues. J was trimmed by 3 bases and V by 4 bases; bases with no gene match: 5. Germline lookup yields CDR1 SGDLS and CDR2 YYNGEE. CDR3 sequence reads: CASSQGARDTGELFF. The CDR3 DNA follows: TGTGCCAGCAGCCAGGGGGCCCGGGACACCGGGGAGCTGTTTTTT.

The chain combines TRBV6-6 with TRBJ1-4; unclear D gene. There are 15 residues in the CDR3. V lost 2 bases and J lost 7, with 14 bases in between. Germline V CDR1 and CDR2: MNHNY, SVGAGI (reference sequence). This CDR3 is CASSYPGGSSEKLFF. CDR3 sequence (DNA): TGTGCCAGCAGTTACCCCGGTGGGAGTAGTGAAAAACTGTTTTTT.

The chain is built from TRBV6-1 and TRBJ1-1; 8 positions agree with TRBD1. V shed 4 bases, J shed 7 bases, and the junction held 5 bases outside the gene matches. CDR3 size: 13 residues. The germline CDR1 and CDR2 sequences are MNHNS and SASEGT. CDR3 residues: CASSVQGEDEAFF. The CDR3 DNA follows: TGTGCCAGCAGTGTACAGGGGGAAGATGAAGCTTTCTTT.

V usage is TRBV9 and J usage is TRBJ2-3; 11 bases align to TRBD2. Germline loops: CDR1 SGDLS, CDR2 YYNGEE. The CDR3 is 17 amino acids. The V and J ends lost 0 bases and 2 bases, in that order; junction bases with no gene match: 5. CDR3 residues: CASSVGLAGLATDTQYF. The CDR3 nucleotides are TGTGCCAGCAGCGTAGGACTAGCGGGGTTGGCCACAGATACGCAGTATTTT.

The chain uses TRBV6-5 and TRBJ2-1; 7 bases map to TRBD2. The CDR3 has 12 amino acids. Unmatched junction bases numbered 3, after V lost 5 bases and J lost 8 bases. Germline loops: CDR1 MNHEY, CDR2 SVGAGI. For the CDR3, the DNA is TGTGCCAGCAGTCGGACTAGAGATGAGCAGTTCTTC. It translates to CASSRTRDEQFF.

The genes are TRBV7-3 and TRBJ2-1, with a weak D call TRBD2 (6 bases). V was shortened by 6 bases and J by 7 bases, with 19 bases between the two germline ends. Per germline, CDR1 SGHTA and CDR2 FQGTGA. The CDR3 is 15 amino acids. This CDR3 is CASSPWGDFENEQFF. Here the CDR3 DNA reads TGTGCCAGCAGTCCCTGGGGGGACTTTGAGAATGAGCAGTTCTTC. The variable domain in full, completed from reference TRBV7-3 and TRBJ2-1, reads GAGVSQTPSNKVTEKGKYVELRCDPISGHTALYWYRQSLGQGPEFLIYFQGTGAADDSGLPNDRFFAVRPEGSVSTLKIQRTERGDSAVYLCASSPWGDFENEQFFGPGTRLTVL.

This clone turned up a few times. The chain's CDR3 is CASSPGGGARSTEAFF. The CDR3, as DNA: TGTGCCAGCAGCCCGGGAGGGGGGGCAAGAAGCACTGAAGCTTTCTTT. The chain links TRBV7-9 to TRBJ1-1, with a possible D match to TRBD1 (6 bases). The CDR3 runs to 16 residues. V was shortened by 5 bases and J by 4 bases, with 20 bases between the two germline ends. Germline V CDR1 and CDR2: SEHNR, FQNEAQ (reference sequence).

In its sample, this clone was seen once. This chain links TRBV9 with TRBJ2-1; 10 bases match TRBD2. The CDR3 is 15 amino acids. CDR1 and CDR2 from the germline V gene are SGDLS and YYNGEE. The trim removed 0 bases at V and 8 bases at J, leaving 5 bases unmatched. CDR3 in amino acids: CASSVVTSGTDEQFF. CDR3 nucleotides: TGTGCCAGCAGCGTAGTCACTAGCGGGACGGATGAGCAGTTCTTC.

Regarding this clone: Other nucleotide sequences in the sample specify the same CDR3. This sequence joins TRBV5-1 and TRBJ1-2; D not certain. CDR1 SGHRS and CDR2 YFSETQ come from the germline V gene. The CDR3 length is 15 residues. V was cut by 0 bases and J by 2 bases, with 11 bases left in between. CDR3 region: CASSLASGGNYGYTF. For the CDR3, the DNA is TGCGCCAGCAGCTTGGCATCGGGCGGCAACTATGGCTACACCTTC.

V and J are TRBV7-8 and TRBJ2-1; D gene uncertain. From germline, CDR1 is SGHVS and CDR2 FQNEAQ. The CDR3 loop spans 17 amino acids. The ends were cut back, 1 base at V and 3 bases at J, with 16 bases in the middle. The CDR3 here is CASSLGRWTSDYNEQFF. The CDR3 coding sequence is TGTGCCAGCAGCTTAGGCCGTTGGACCAGCGACTACAATGAGCAGTTCTTC.

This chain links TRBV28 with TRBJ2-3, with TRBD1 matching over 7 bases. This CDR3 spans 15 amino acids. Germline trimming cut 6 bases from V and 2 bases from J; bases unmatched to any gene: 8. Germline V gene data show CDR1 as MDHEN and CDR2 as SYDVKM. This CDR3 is CASRLRQGSTDTQYF. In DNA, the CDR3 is TGTGCCAGCAGGTTAAGACAGGGATCCACAGATACGCAGTATTTT.

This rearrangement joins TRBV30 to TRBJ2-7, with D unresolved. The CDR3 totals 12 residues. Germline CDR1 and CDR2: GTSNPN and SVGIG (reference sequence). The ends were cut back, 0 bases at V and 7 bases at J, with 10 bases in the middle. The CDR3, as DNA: TGTGCCTGGAGTGTATCGGCTTGGGAGCAGTACTTC. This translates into CAWSVSAWEQYF.

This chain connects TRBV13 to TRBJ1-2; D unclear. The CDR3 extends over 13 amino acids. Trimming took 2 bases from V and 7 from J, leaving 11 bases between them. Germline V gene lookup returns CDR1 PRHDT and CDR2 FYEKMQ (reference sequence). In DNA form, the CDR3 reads TGTGCCAGCAGCTTATGGATGTCGGGTGGCTACACCTTC. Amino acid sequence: CASSLWMSGGYTF. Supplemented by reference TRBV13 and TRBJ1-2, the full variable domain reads AAGVIQSPRHLIKEKRETATLKCYPIPRHDTVYWYQQGPGQDPQFLISFYEKMQSDKGSIPDRFSAQQFSDYHSELNMSSLELGDSALYFCASSLWMSGGYTFGSGTRLTVV.

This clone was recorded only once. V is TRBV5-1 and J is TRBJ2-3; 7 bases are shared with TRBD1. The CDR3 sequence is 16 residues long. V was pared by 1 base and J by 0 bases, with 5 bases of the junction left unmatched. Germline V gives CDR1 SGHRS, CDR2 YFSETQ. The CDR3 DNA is TGCGCCAGCAGCTTGTTCGTACAGGGGAGCACAGATACGCAGTATTTT. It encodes CASSLFVQGSTDTQYF.

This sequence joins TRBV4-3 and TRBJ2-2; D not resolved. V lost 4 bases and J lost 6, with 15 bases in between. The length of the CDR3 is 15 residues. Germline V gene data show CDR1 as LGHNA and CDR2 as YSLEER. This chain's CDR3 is CASSRSIPEPGELFF. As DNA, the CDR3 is TGCGCCAGCAGCCGATCGATACCAGAGCCCGGGGAGCTGTTTTTT.

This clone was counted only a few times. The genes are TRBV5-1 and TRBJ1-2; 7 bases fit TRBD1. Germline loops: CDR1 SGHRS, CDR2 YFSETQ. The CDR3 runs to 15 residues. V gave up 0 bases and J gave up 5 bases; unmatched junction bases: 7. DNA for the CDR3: TGCGCCAGCAGCTTGGGAGGGGGCGCTGGGTATGGCTACACCTTC. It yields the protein CASSLGGGAGYGYTF.

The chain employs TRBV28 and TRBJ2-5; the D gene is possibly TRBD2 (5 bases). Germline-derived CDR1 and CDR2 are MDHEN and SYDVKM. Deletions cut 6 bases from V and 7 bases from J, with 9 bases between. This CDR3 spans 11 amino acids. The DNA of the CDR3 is TGTGCCAGCAGCAACGAGGGGACCCAGTACTTC. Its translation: CASSNEGTQYF. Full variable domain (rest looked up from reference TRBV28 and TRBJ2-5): DVKVTQSSRYLVKRTGEKVFLECVQDMDHENMFWYRQDPGLGLRLIYFSYDVKMKEKGDIPEGYSVSREKKERFSLILESASTNQTSMYLCASSNEGTQYFGPGTRLLVL.

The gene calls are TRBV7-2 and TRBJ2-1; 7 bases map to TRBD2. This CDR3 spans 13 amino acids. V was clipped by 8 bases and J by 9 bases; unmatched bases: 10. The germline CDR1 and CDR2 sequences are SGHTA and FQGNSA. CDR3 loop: CASRSGGRAEQFF. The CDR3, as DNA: TGTGCCAGCCGCTCAGGAGGGAGGGCTGAGCAGTTCTTC.

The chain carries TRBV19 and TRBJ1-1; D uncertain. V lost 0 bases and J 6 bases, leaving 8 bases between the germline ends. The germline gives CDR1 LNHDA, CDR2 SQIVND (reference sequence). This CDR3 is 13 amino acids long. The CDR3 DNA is TGTGCCAGTAGTATAGATATGTGGTCTGAAGCTTTCTTT. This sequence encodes CASSIDMWSEAFF.

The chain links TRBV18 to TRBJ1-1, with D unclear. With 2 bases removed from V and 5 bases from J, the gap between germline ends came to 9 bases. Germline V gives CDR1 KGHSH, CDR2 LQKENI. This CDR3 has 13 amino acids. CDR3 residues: CASSPTVPTEAFF. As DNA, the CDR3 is TGTGCCAGCTCACCAACCGTTCCAACTGAAGCTTTCTTT. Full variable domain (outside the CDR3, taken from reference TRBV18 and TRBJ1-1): NAGVMQNPRHLVRRRGQEARLRCSPMKGHSHVYWYRQLPEEGLKFMVYLQKENIIDESGMPKERFSAEFPKEGPSILRIQQVVRGDSAAYFCASSPTVPTEAFFGQGTRLTVV.